Here is one T cell receptor (beta chain) with its context. These data belong to a study of blood T cell repertoires in COVID-19. Using immunoSEQ multiplex PCR, the repertoire was profiled, and TCRdb retains in-frame clones only, with some absent. The sample lists around 92,000 clones; 89% were seen once. Sequencing was performed on peripheral blood. The clonotype comes from a woman older than 75 with active COVID-19.

The CDR3 nucleotides are TGTGCCACCCTCCCCGGGACTAGCGGTTCAGAGACCCAGTACTTC. Its translation: CATLPGTSGSETQYF. This sequence joins TRBV5-4 and TRBJ2-5; 11 bases are a match to TRBD2. V was clipped by 9 bases and J by 4 bases; unmatched bases: 11. Germline CDR1 is SGHNT and CDR2 is YYREEE (reference sequence). This CDR3 contains 15 residues.